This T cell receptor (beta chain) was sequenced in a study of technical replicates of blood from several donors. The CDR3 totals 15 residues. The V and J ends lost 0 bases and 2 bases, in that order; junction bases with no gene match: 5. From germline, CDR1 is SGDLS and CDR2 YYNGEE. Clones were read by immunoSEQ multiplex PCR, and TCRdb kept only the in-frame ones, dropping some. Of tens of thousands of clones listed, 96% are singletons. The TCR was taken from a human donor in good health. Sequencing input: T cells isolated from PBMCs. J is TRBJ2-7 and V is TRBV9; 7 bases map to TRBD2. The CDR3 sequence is CASSVGGGGAYEQYF. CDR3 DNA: TGTGCCAGCAGCGTAGGAGGCGGGGGTGCCTACGAGCAGTACTTC.